The sequence of this T cell receptor beta chain was determined in a study of Ad26.COV2.S vaccination and SARS-CoV-2 variants. The wider study: In the COV1001 trial, the donor was in the Ad26.COV2.S arm. In the study, Ad26.COV2.S was injected intramuscularly once, or twice 56 days apart. Findings and caveats of the study: TCR breadth and depth estimates may have understated total T cell responses.

A single count supports this clone. Its antigen is not identified. The CDR3 consists of 16 residues. Per germline, CDR1 SGHVS and CDR2 FQNEAQ. V lost 2 bases to trimming and J lost 4 bases; unmatched junction nucleotides: 9. Noted treatment: around 19 received Ad26.COV2.S at low or high dose, single or two shots; five or six received placebo; per-sample allocation not given. Vaccine and placebo recipients were sampled on day 63 after the first injection. Using immunoSEQ multiplex PCR, the repertoire was profiled, and TCRdb retains in-frame clones only, with some absent. The data hold 300,000 to 350,000 clones, with 85% observed a single time.

Sequences were derived from peripheral blood, sampled in a trial of Ad26.COV2.S vaccine versus placebo. This sequence joins TRBV7-8 and TRBJ2-5, with 8 bases identical to TRBD1. The source of this sequence is a person aged 18 to 65 who received the Ad26.COV2.S COVID-19 vaccine or a placebo. DNA for the CDR3: TGTGCCAGCAGCTTATGGGACACAGGGGGGAGAGAGACCCAGTACTTC. This sequence encodes CASSLWDTGGRETQYF.